This T cell receptor (beta chain) emerged from a study of T cell repertoires in cytomegalovirus infection. Study findings and constraints: Individuals carrying CMV plus the relevant HLA were identified by cumulative frequency of public TCR beta families.

One entry per CDR3 protein, called by TCRdb with MiXCR from the reads. The sample lists some 940,000 distinct CDR3 sequences, about a third occurring once. For this clonotype: The antigen remains undetermined.

The specimen comprised cultured CD8+ T cells from PBMCs, sampled from culture after CMV antigen stimulation. The source of this sequence is a human donor in good health (CMV status not recorded). Some clones in this sample may be carry-over from other donors' samples.

The CDR3 DNA is TGCAGCGTTGAAGTGACCACAGATACGCAGTATTTT. It yields the protein CSVEVTTDTQYF. This chain connects TRBV29-1 to TRBJ2-3; no clear D. The ends were cut back, 1 base at V and 2 bases at J, with 4 bases in the middle. The germline V gene has CDR1 SQVTM and CDR2 ANQGSEA. There are 12 residues in the CDR3.